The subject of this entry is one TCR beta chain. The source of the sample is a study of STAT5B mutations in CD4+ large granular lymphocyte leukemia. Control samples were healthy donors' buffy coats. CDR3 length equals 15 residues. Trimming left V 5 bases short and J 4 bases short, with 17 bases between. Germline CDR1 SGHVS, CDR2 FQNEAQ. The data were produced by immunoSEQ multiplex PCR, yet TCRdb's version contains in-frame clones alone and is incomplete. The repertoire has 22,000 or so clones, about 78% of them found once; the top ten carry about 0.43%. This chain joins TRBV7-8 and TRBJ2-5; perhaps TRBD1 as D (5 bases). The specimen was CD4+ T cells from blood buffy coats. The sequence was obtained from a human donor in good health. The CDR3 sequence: CASSSQGQGRETQYF. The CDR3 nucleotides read TGTGCCAGCAGCAGCCAGGGCCAGGGCCGAGAGACCCAGTACTTC.